This T cell receptor (beta chain) was sequenced in a study of T-cell memory formation after mild COVID-19 (dated by TCRdb to 2020 to 2022). With respect to the entire study: TCR sequence clusters from the two donors were found to be largely donor specific. In two donors, T-cell clones that expanded and contracted after mild COVID-19 were followed by sequencing TCRalpha and TCRbeta repertoires longitudinally. The cohort was made up of two young adult volunteers, one female and one male, who were previously healthy.

PBMCs were isolated by Ficoll-Paque density gradient centrifugation. Trimmed from V: 6 bases; trimmed from J: 9 bases; junction bases lacking a gene match: 3. There are 13 amino acids in the CDR3, from cysteine to phenylalanine inclusive. Just the 39-base CDR3 DNA is kept, in frame starting at base 1. Study-wide findings and limitations: Only a couple of mild cases were covered by the study, and larger cohorts that include severe cases with pre-infection samples were considered necessary. From day 15 to 85, contracting clones showed balanced CD4/CD8 phenotypes, whereas a second wave of clones that expanded from day 15 to 37 leaned towards CD4+. The detection of some responding clones in pre-infection memory suggests that pre-existing cross-reactive memory T cells joined the SARS-CoV-2 response. Contracting CD4+ clones were located mainly in the CM and EM memory subsets, whereas CD8+ clones were found to be enriched in EMRA. Whether the second-wave clones peaking on day 37 were SARS-CoV-2 specific was not confirmed.

These reads were obtained on an Illumina NovaSeq 6000. TCRalpha and TCRbeta cDNA libraries were built by 5'RACE with constant-segment primers, adding sample barcodes and unique molecular identifiers. RNA was extracted from every sample with Trizol reagent. The libraries were amplified in two PCR steps, and the second step added a second sample barcode and Illumina TruSeq adapters. Sequencing of libraries was performed on an Illumina NovaSeq with 2 x 150 bp paired-end reads. As for how the authors treated the data: Demultiplexing of reads and collapsing into UMI-guided consensus sequences were performed with migec v1.2.7. With mixcr v2.1.11, UMI consensuses were aligned to TRA and TRB V and J templates and assembled into clonotypes. Expanded or contracted clonotypes were those called significant by both edgeR and NoisET, with noise models trained on biological replicates. edgeR calls used a false discovery rate-adjusted p below 0.01 and a log2 fold-change threshold of 1. As an exploratory analysis of dynamics, max-normalized trajectories of the 1000 most abundant clonotypes were examined by PCA with hierarchical clustering. The CD4 or CD8 phenotype of responding clones was assigned using the separately sequenced CD4+ and CD8+ repertoires. Using fastp trimming at Q25 and MiXCR clonotype assembly, TCRdb reanalyzed the public sequencing data and kept in-frame beta chains. For every CDR3 protein sequence, its rows merge into one entry that carries the most common genes and DNA. The V and J calls were not made by the authors but by TCRdb's processing. A total of hundreds of thousands of distinct CDR3 sequences appear in this sample, around an eighth of them only once. The top ten hold approximately 20% of the sample.

This clonotype was found many times. The target of this receptor is not known. Base qualities are missing; no much larger clone stands one base away. The chain is assembled from TRBV12-3 or TRBV12-4 and TRBJ1-6; the central 9 bases match TRBD1. This TCR was sampled from a man between 18 and 35 years old who had mild COVID-19 (a few samples of this study predate the infection). The sample titles of this study are shuffled in the database, so cell type and time point are left out; the donor was told from shared clones. Material: PBMCs or a T cell subset sorted from them (not recorded which). The CDR3 region reads CASSTDRGSPLHF. The nucleotide sequence reads as follows: TGTGCCAGCAGCACGGACAGGGGTTCACCCCTCCACTTT.